These T cell receptor beta chains were read from a single sample in a study of blood T cell repertoires in COVID-19. Assay used: immunoSEQ multiplex PCR; TCRdb lists only in-frame clones, some missing. The data hold 90,000 to 150,000 clones, with 82% observed a single time. Sequenced material: peripheral blood. All receptors derive from a human donor in a cohort sampled during active COVID-19. The CDR3 runs from the conserved cysteine through the conserved F or W. The D gene is left open where the match is weak. Expanded clones get a size class; other rows say once, few or many, or leave the size out.

TGTGCCAGCAGCGATGGGACAGGGGGCGGCTACACCTTC CASSDGTGGGYTF TRBJ1-2 13 TRBV28 . TRBD1
TGTGCCACCAGTGCTGTAACCGGGACAGGGTCTGGGGCCAACGTCCTGACTTTC CATSAVTGTGSGANVLTF TRBJ2-6 18 TRBV24-1 . TRBD1
TGTGCCAGCAGCTCGTTACACGATCGGGGATCCGAGCAGTACTTC CASSSLHDRGSEQYF TRBJ2-7 15 TRBV7-9 . .
TGTGCCAGTAAGGAGGACAGTGCGACCTCTGGAAACACCATATATTTT CASKEDSATSGNTIYF TRBJ1-3 16 TRBV19 . .
TGTGCCGTTCCGGTAGGGCCCGGGGATGAGCAGTTCTTC CAVPVGPGDEQFF TRBJ2-1 13 TRBV5-5 . .
TGCGCCAGCAGCACAGGACAGGGGGCGATCATTCAGTACTTC CASSTGQGAIIQYF TRBJ2-4 14 TRBV5-1 . TRBD1
TGTGCCATCAGTGACCTCCTGACAGGGGGAAATTCTGGGGCCAACGTCCTGACTTTC CAISDLLTGGNSGANVLTF TRBJ2-6 19 TRBV10-3 . TRBD1
TGCGCCAGCAGCTTGGGTCTGGGGGGGCCGCCAGATACGCAGTATTTT CASSLGLGGPPDTQYF TRBJ2-3 16 TRBV5-1 . .
TGTGCCAGCAGCCTTAACGTCGGGACTAGCGCCTCCACGTATTTT CASSLNVGTSASTYF TRBJ2-3 15 TRBV3-1/TRBV3-2 . TRBD2
TGCAGCGTCGCCGCCGGGACAGGGGGGGAGACCCAGTACTTC CSVAAGTGGETQYF TRBJ2-5 14 TRBV29-1 . TRBD1
TGTGCCAGGAAGGGACTCTCCTACGAGCAGTACTTC CARKGLSYEQYF TRBJ2-7 12 TRBV27 few .
TGTGCCAGCAGTGAACAGGGGGCTCAGCCCCAGCATTTT CASSEQGAQPQHF TRBJ1-5 13 TRBV6-1 once TRBD1
TGTGCCAGCAGTTACTCGAGTGAGGGCGGCTACACCTTC CASSYSSEGGYTF TRBJ1-2 13 TRBV6-5 . .
TGTGCCAGCAGCGTAGACTCGGGGCTAGCGGGCACAGATACGCAGTATTTT CASSVDSGLAGTDTQYF TRBJ2-3 17 TRBV9 . TRBD2
TGTGCCAGCAGCGCCAGACTAGCGGGGGGGGCCTACAATGAGCAGTTCTTC CASSARLAGGAYNEQFF TRBJ2-1 17 TRBV9 . TRBD2
TGTGCCAGCAGCCCAAAGAGGGTCACAGATACGCAGTATTTT CASSPKRVTDTQYF TRBJ2-3 14 TRBV7-9 . .
TGCGCCAGCAGCACCGGACTAGCGAATGAGCAGTTCTTC CASSTGLANEQFF TRBJ2-1 13 TRBV5-1 . TRBD2
TGTGCCAGCAGTGAACCCCCTACCCAAGAGACCCAGTACTTC CASSEPPTQETQYF TRBJ2-5 14 TRBV2 . .
TGTGCCAGCAGATTCGGACAGAATCAGCCCCAGCATTTT CASRFGQNQPQHF TRBJ1-5 13 TRBV6-5 . .
TGTGCCACCACCGTAGGGGGGGGCTACGAGCAGTACTTC CATTVGGGYEQYF TRBJ2-7 13 TRBV6-5 . .
TGTGCCAGCAGCGGTATTGTCTCTGGAAACACCATATATTTT CASSGIVSGNTIYF TRBJ1-3 14 TRBV2 once .
TGCGCCAGCTGTCCCGGGACTAGCGGGGGGGCCCCAGATACGCAGTATTTT CASCPGTSGGAPDTQYF TRBJ2-3 17 TRBV5-1 . TRBD2
TGTGCCAGCAGCCCCTTTACGTCCCGGGGGGTTCGTGATGAGCAGTTCTTC CASSPFTSRGVRDEQFF TRBJ2-1 17 TRBV7-9 . TRBD2
TGCGCCAGCAGCCTGGATAGGGAGGCTTTCTTT CASSLDREAFF TRBJ1-1 11 TRBV5-1 once .
TGTGCCAGCAGTGAAGCGGGCTCCCCTACCCCCGAGCAGTACTTC CASSEAGSPTPEQYF TRBJ2-7 15 TRBV6-1 few .
TGTGCCAGTAGTACACACCGGGACAGCGAAGGGCAGTACTTC CASSTHRDSEGQYF TRBJ2-7 14 TRBV19 . TRBD1
TGTGCCAGCAGTTCCCCCCAACTAGCGGGGGGTGATACGCAGTATTTT CASSSPQLAGGDTQYF TRBJ2-3 16 TRBV6-2/TRBV6-3 . TRBD2
TGTGCCAGCAGTACCCGGACTAGCGGGGGGGATAAAGAGCAGTTCTTC CASSTRTSGGDKEQFF TRBJ2-1 16 TRBV2 few TRBD2
TGTGCCATCAGTGGAGGGGGGGCGGCAGATACGCAGTATTTT CAISGGGAADTQYF TRBJ2-3 14 TRBV10-3 . .
TGTGCCAGCAGCATCCGAGGGGGGACAGGGTCTAATTCACCCCTCCACTTT CASSIRGGTGSNSPLHF TRBJ1-6 17 TRBV7-2 . TRBD1
TGTGCCACCAGCCCCGCCCCGGTCGGGGGAGCCCTCTTGGGGTACGAGCAGTACTTC CATSPAPVGGALLGYEQYF TRBJ2-7 19 TRBV24-1 . .
TGTGCCAGTAGTAACTCGGACTATGGCTACACCTTC CASSNSDYGYTF TRBJ1-2 12 TRBV19 once .
TGTGCCAGCTCACCCGGGACAGGTGGTCGGGAAACGGCTTTCTTT CASSPGTGGRETAFF TRBJ1-1 15 TRBV18 . TRBD1
TGTGCCAGTAGTATAGAAGGGGGACAGGGGGCTCCCTACGAGCAGTACTTC CASSIEGGQGAPYEQYF TRBJ2-7 17 TRBV19 . TRBD1
TGTGCCAGCAGTTCGGGACTGCCCGAAGAGACCCAGTACTTC CASSSGLPEETQYF TRBJ2-5 14 TRBV28 . .